Here is one T cell receptor beta chain with its context. Its specificity is unknown. The sample belongs to a study of shared clonotypes between healthy human individuals. The study, taken as a whole, reports: Naive subsets tended to show greater estimated richness than memory subsets. A reduction in generation probabilities was seen for non-shared clonotypes relative to those shared by all four donors.

The donors, all of them Caucasian adults, lived in Nashville, Tennessee. The V end lost 4 bases, the J end lost 3 bases, and 9 bases lay between the germline ends. Germline V gives CDR1 MDHEN, CDR2 SYDVKM. This CDR3 contains 13 residues. Profiled with immunoSEQ multiplex PCR; TCRdb holds only in-frame clones, not every one. The sample has roughly 500,000 clones, about 95% seen once. Sequencing used naive CD4+ T cells sorted from blood. The subset was: CD45RA+ positively selected. J is TRBJ1-2 and V is TRBV28; D is undetermined. This TCR was recovered from a woman younger than 45 in good health. The CDR3 reads CASSYAGYYGYTF. The CDR3 DNA reads as TGTGCCAGCAGTTATGCGGGTTACTATGGCTACACCTTC.